These T cell receptor beta chains were read from a single sample in a study of cytomegalovirus exposure and HLA in healthy donors. Only in-frame clones appear in the TCRdb table, and some are missing; sequencing was by immunoSEQ multiplex PCR. The data show about 140,000 clones, about 80% seen once. The sequencing sample was made of PBMCs. Every receptor here comes from a man aged 30 to 39 in good health and CMV-seropositive. Each CDR3 is given with its conserved first and last residue. Each record gives: J gene, D gene, clone size, V gene, CDR3 DNA, CDR3 protein. D genes are given only for firm matches. Size is omitted from some rows. Given values are once, few, many or a class for expanded clones.

TRBJ1-1 | . | few | TRBV10-3 | TGTGCCATCAGTGCTGGGGCAGAGAACACTGAAGCTTTCTTT | CAISAGAENTEAFF
TRBJ2-2 | . | . | TRBV9 | TGTGCCAGCACGCTGAGCTCGAACACCGGGGAGCTGTTTTTT | CASTLSSNTGELFF
TRBJ2-7 | . | . | TRBV6-6 | TGTGCCAGCAGCGCGACAGGACCTCGCCCCTACGAGCAGTACTTC | CASSATGPRPYEQYF
TRBJ1-2 | . | . | TRBV2 | TGTGCCAGCAGTGTTGGGCAGGGCGAAGTAGGGTATGGCTACACCTTC | CASSVGQGEVGYGYTF
TRBJ2-1 | TRBD2 | . | TRBV7-3 | TGTGCCAGCAGCCCCCAAGGGGGACTAGCGGGATTTCAGTTCTTC | CASSPQGGLAGFQFF
TRBJ2-7 | . | few | TRBV30 | TGTGCCTGGAGTGCAGCGCACGAGCAGTACTTC | CAWSAAHEQYF
TRBJ2-7 | . | . | TRBV10-2 | TGCGCCAGCAGTGCACACTACGAGCAGTACTTC | CASSAHYEQYF
TRBJ2-7 | TRBD2 | . | TRBV6-1 | TGTGCCAGCAGTGACAGGGAGGGGCTAGGTACGCTCACGAGGCAGTACTTC | CASSDREGLGTLTRQYF
TRBJ2-5 | . | . | TRBV6-1 | TGTGCCTGTGAGTATGGAGTATCCCAAGAGACCCAGTACTTC | CACEYGVSQETQYF
TRBJ1-2 | . | . | TRBV18 | TGTGCCAGCTCACCAAGCGAAGGGACAATCTATGGCTACACCTTC | CASSPSEGTIYGYTF
TRBJ2-4 | . | . | TRBV20-1 | TGCAGTGCTACTCTAAAAAACATTCAGTACTTC | CSATLKNIQYF
TRBJ1-1 | . | . | TRBV5-4 | TGTGCCAGCAGCTTGGCCGGGGGAGGTACTGAAGCTTTCTTT | CASSLAGGGTEAFF
TRBJ1-4 | . | . | TRBV10-1 | TGCGCCAGCAGCCCCGGGACAACAAATGAAAAACTGTTTTTT | CASSPGTTNEKLFF
TRBJ2-7 | TRBD2 | . | TRBV5-5 | TGTGCCAGCAGGGTAGCGGGAGTGTTCGAGCAGTACTTC | CASRVAGVFEQYF
TRBJ2-2 | . | . | TRBV7-2 | TGTGCCAGCAGCTTAGTCTTACAGGGCGGGGAGCTGTTTTTT | CASSLVLQGGELFF
TRBJ2-7 | . | . | TRBV2 | TGTGCCAGCAGTCCCACAGGGTTCGAGCAGTACTTC | CASSPTGFEQYF
TRBJ2-5 | TRBD1 | once | TRBV19 | TGTGCCAGTAGTGCCGGACAGGGGGGGGAGACCCAGTACTTC | CASSAGQGGETQYF
TRBJ2-6 | TRBD1 | . | TRBV4-1 | TGCGCCAGCAGCCTCGGACAGGGGGCGTCCGGGGCCAACGTCCTGACTTTC | CASSLGQGASGANVLTF
TRBJ2-2 | TRBD2 | . | TRBV5-1 | TGCGCCAGCAGCTTGGAGGGACTAGACACCGGGGAGCTGTTTTTT | CASSLEGLDTGELFF
TRBJ1-4 | . | few | TRBV4-1 | TGCGCCAGCAGCCAAGATGTTCCTCGCGGGAAACTGTTTTTT | CASSQDVPRGKLFF
TRBJ1-2 | . | . | TRBV5-4 | TGTGCCAGCAGCCCGGCGAGGGGGTTTGGCTACACCTTC | CASSPARGFGYTF
TRBJ1-2 | . | . | TRBV6-1 | TGTGCCAGCAGTGGTCTGGGTAGCGGCTACACCTTC | CASSGLGSGYTF
TRBJ2-5 | TRBD2 | . | TRBV4-3 | TGCGCCAGCAGCCAAGAGAGTACTAGCGGGGTAGAGACCCAGTACTTC | CASSQESTSGVETQYF
TRBJ2-7 | TRBD1 | . | TRBV19 | TGTGCCAGTAGTGTCCGGACAGGGGGCGCTTACGAGCAGTACTTC | CASSVRTGGAYEQYF
TRBJ2-7 | . | . | TRBV6-6 | TGTGCCAGCAGTGAGCAATCCTACGAGCAGTACTTC | CASSEQSYEQYF
TRBJ1-6 | . | . | TRBV28 | TGTGCCAGCAGTTTAGGAACCGACGGGTATAATTCACCCCTCCACTTT | CASSLGTDGYNSPLHF
TRBJ1-1 | . | few | TRBV5-6 | TGTGCCAGCAGCTTGGTACCGGGGTTGAACACTGAAGCTTTCTTT | CASSLVPGLNTEAFF
TRBJ2-1 | TRBD2 | . | TRBV2 | TGTGCCAGCAGTAAGGAGGCAGGGGGAGCGGGAGGTCATGAGCAGTTCTTC | CASSKEAGGAGGHEQFF
TRBJ1-6 | TRBD1 | . | TRBV7-3 | TGTGCCAGCAGCCCGACAGGGAGGTCTAATTCACCCCTCCACTTT | CASSPTGRSNSPLHF
TRBJ2-1 | TRBD2 | . | TRBV10-3 | TGTGCCACCCGCACCGGGACTAGCGGCTACAATGAGCAGTTCTTC | CATRTGTSGYNEQFF
TRBJ2-7 | . | . | TRBV19 | TGTGCCAGCAGAGACAGCTACGAGCAGTACTTC | CASRDSYEQYF
TRBJ2-2 | . | once | TRBV5-1 | TGCGCCAGCAGCTTGGTCCAGGGGGAGCTGTTTTTT | CASSLVQGELFF
TRBJ1-1 | . | . | TRBV5-1 | TGCGCCAGCACCGATAACACAGGGTTCACTGAAGCTTTCTTT | CASTDNTGFTEAFF
TRBJ1-5 | . | . | TRBV6-5 | TGTGCCAGCAGCACCGGGAGAAATCAGCCCCAGCATTTT | CASSTGRNQPQHF
TRBJ2-3 | . | . | TRBV6-4 | TGTGCCAGCAGTGACTCGAGAGCGGGCACAGATACGCAGTATTTT | CASSDSRAGTDTQYF
TRBJ2-5 | . | . | TRBV19 | TGTGCCAGTAGTACCTCGGAGACCCAGTACTTC | CASSTSETQYF
TRBJ2-3 | TRBD2 | . | TRBV7-2 | TGTGCCAGCAGCTTGGCGGGGGTCACAGATACGCAGTATTTT | CASSLAGVTDTQYF
TRBJ2-7 | TRBD2 | . | TRBV5-1 | TGCGCCAGCAGCCCGGGGGGGGGCACCTCCTACGAGCAGTACTTC | CASSPGGGTSYEQYF
TRBJ2-3 | TRBD2 | . | TRBV7-2 | TGTGCCAGCAGCTTGACTAGCGGGGCGCAGGATACGCAGTATTTT | CASSLTSGAQDTQYF
TRBJ1-3 | . | few | TRBV5-4 | TGTGCCAGCAGCCTAGACAGCCAGGGTAGAAACACCATATATTTT | CASSLDSQGRNTIYF
TRBJ2-3 | . | once | TRBV11-2 | TGTGCCAGCAGCGCCACAGGGTTAGATACGCAGTATTTT | CASSATGLDTQYF
TRBJ1-2 | . | few | TRBV18 | TGTGCCAGCTCACCAACGGCGGGGAACTATGGCTACACCTTC | CASSPTAGNYGYTF
TRBJ1-1 | . | . | TRBV9 | TGTGCCAGCAGCGTGGGGGCCTTCACTGAAGCTTTCTTT | CASSVGAFTEAFF
TRBJ2-3 | . | . | TRBV4-3 | TGCGCCAGCAGCCAAGGGCACAGCACAGATACGCAGTATTTT | CASSQGHSTDTQYF
TRBJ2-1 | TRBD2 | . | TRBV9 | TGTGCCAGCAGCGTGGGACTAGCGGCCTTATCGAGCTCCTACAATGAGCAGTTCTTC | CASSVGLAALSSSYNEQFF
TRBJ1-2 | TRBD1 | . | TRBV27 | TGTGCCAGCAAAACAGGGGACTCTAACTATGGCTACACCTTC | CASKTGDSNYGYTF
TRBJ1-5 | . | few | TRBV30 | TGTGCCTGGAGTAAGGGGCCTGCCCCCAATCAGCCCCAGCATTTT | CAWSKGPAPNQPQHF
TRBJ2-7 | TRBD2 | . | TRBV11-2 | TGTGCCAGCAGCTTAGGGACTAGCGGGAGCGAGCAGTACTTC | CASSLGTSGSEQYF
TRBJ2-7 | . | . | TRBV29-1 | TGCAGCGTTGTGACAGGCTCGAAGGGAAAGCAGTACTTC | CSVVTGSKGKQYF
TRBJ2-5 | TRBD2 | . | TRBV7-6 | TGTGCCAGCAGCTTAGTCGGTTGGGTGGCGGGAGTGGGTCAAGAGACCCAGTACTTC | CASSLVGWVAGVGQETQYF
TRBJ2-2 | . | once | TRBV5-1 | TGCGCCAGCAGCTTGGGGGCAGAAAACACCGGGGAGCTGTTTTTT | CASSLGAENTGELFF
TRBJ2-3 | TRBD2 | . | TRBV5-1 | TGCGCCAGTCGAACTAGCGGGGGAGGAGATACGCAGTATTTT | CASRTSGGGDTQYF
TRBJ2-7 | TRBD2 | . | TRBV25-1 | TGTGCCAGCAGTGGTAGCGGGGGGGCCTCACAGTACTTC | CASSGSGGASQYF